The rows below give T cell receptor beta chains drawn from one sample of a study of cytomegalovirus exposure and HLA in healthy donors. Using immunoSEQ multiplex PCR, the repertoire was profiled, and TCRdb retains in-frame clones only, with some absent. The sample data list 170,000 or so clones. Sequencing used PBMCs. These receptors were obtained from a man aged 25 to 40 in good health and CMV-seronegative. Both conserved end residues are part of each CDR3. D genes are given only for firm matches.

d_call: TRBD1
cdr3_length: 13
j_call: TRBJ1-1
v_call: TRBV28
cdr3_aa: CAGTGTGDTEAFF
cdr3_nt: TGTGCCGGTACCGGGACAGGGGACACTGAAGCTTTCTTT

d_call: .
cdr3_length: 15
j_call: TRBJ2-3
v_call: TRBV5-1
cdr3_aa: CASSLVAAFTDTQYF
cdr3_nt: TGCGCCAGCAGCTTAGTAGCGGCCTTCACGGATACGCAGTATTTT

d_call: TRBD1
cdr3_length: 13
j_call: TRBJ1-5
v_call: TRBV14
cdr3_aa: CASSQAGQSQRHF
cdr3_nt: TGTGCCAGCAGCCAAGCGGGACAGAGTCAACGGCATTTT

d_call: TRBD2
cdr3_length: 16
j_call: TRBJ2-1
v_call: TRBV18
cdr3_aa: CASSHTSGRSYNEQFF
cdr3_nt: TGTGCCAGCTCACACACTAGCGGGAGGTCTTACAATGAGCAGTTCTTC

d_call: TRBD1
cdr3_length: 15
j_call: TRBJ1-4
v_call: TRBV27
cdr3_aa: CASSPGQATNEKLFF
cdr3_nt: TGTGCCAGCAGTCCCGGACAGGCAACTAATGAAAAACTGTTTTTT

d_call: .
cdr3_length: 15
j_call: TRBJ1-1
v_call: TRBV19
cdr3_aa: CASSIAVTLNTEAFF
cdr3_nt: TGTGCCAGTAGTATAGCAGTCACCCTGAACACTGAAGCTTTCTTT

d_call: .
cdr3_length: 12
j_call: TRBJ1-3
v_call: TRBV30
cdr3_aa: CAWSVFGNTIYF
cdr3_nt: TGTGCCTGGAGTGTCTTTGGAAACACCATATATTTT

d_call: .
cdr3_length: 15
j_call: TRBJ1-4
v_call: TRBV11-3
cdr3_aa: CASSSLGATNEKLFF
cdr3_nt: TGTGCCAGCAGTTCCCTCGGGGCAACTAATGAAAAACTGTTTTTT

d_call: TRBD2
cdr3_length: 17
j_call: TRBJ2-1
v_call: TRBV7-2
cdr3_aa: CASSSILKGLAANEQFF
cdr3_nt: TGTGCCAGCAGCTCAATCTTGAAGGGACTAGCCGCCAATGAGCAGTTCTTC

d_call: .
cdr3_length: 15
j_call: TRBJ2-7
v_call: TRBV27
cdr3_aa: CASSQDVDGTYEQYF
cdr3_nt: TGTGCCAGCAGTCAAGACGTCGACGGGACCTACGAGCAGTACTTC

d_call: .
cdr3_length: 13
j_call: TRBJ1-1
v_call: TRBV30
cdr3_aa: CAWSQNRDTEAFF
cdr3_nt: TGTGCCTGGAGTCAGAACAGGGACACTGAAGCTTTCTTT

d_call: TRBD2
cdr3_length: 17
j_call: TRBJ2-2
v_call: TRBV10-3
cdr3_aa: CAISETGTSENTGELFF
cdr3_nt: TGTGCCATCAGTGAGACGGGGACTAGCGAAAACACCGGGGAGCTGTTTTTT

d_call: .
cdr3_length: 15
j_call: TRBJ2-7
v_call: TRBV18
cdr3_aa: CASSSGTGRSYEQYF
cdr3_nt: TGTGCCAGCTCATCTGGAACAGGCCGCTCCTACGAGCAGTACTTC

d_call: .
cdr3_length: 17
j_call: TRBJ2-6
v_call: TRBV19
cdr3_aa: CASRKPGATDGANVLTF
cdr3_nt: TGTGCCAGTAGAAAACCGGGAGCGACCGACGGGGCCAACGTCCTGACTTTC

d_call: TRBD1
cdr3_length: 15
j_call: TRBJ2-5
v_call: TRBV10-3
cdr3_aa: CAISESGQVQETQYF
cdr3_nt: TGTGCCATCAGCGAATCAGGACAGGTCCAAGAGACCCAGTACTTC

d_call: TRBD2
cdr3_length: 15
j_call: TRBJ2-2
v_call: TRBV18
cdr3_aa: CASSPQRESTGELFF
cdr3_nt: TGTGCCAGCTCACCCCAGCGGGAGAGCACCGGGGAGCTGTTTTTT

d_call: TRBD1
cdr3_length: 17
j_call: TRBJ2-7
v_call: TRBV18
cdr3_aa: CASSPTIGGTGLYEQYF
cdr3_nt: TGTGCCAGCTCACCAACCATTGGGGGGACAGGACTTTACGAGCAGTACTTC

d_call: TRBD2
cdr3_length: 14
j_call: TRBJ2-5
v_call: TRBV19
cdr3_aa: CASSTGTSVETQYF
cdr3_nt: TGTGCCAGTAGTACCGGGACTAGCGTGGAGACCCAGTACTTC

d_call: TRBD1
cdr3_length: 14
j_call: TRBJ2-7
v_call: TRBV27
cdr3_aa: CASRGGTGGYEQYF
cdr3_nt: TGTGCCAGCAGAGGGGGGACAGGAGGTTACGAGCAGTACTTC

d_call: TRBD2
cdr3_length: 17
j_call: TRBJ2-5
v_call: TRBV2
cdr3_aa: CASSEGLAGGGEETQYF
cdr3_nt: TGTGCCAGCAGTGAGGGACTAGCGGGAGGGGGAGAAGAGACCCAGTACTTC

d_call: TRBD1
cdr3_length: 14
j_call: TRBJ2-7
v_call: TRBV18
cdr3_aa: CASSPGQGAREQYF
cdr3_nt: TGTGCCAGCTCACCGGGACAGGGGGCCCGGGAGCAGTACTTC

d_call: .
cdr3_length: 16
j_call: TRBJ1-4
v_call: TRBV19
cdr3_aa: CASSIDPRAFGEKLFF
cdr3_nt: TGTGCCAGTAGTATAGATCCCAGGGCCTTTGGTGAAAAACTGTTTTTT

d_call: .
cdr3_length: 14
j_call: TRBJ2-7
v_call: TRBV6-6
cdr3_aa: CASTRGGAPYEQYF
cdr3_nt: TGTGCCAGCACCCGTGGGGGGGCGCCTTACGAGCAGTACTTC

d_call: TRBD2
cdr3_length: 19
j_call: TRBJ2-3
v_call: TRBV29-1
cdr3_aa: CSVDNRLAGFGAGPDTQYF
cdr3_nt: TGCAGCGTTGATAACCGACTAGCAGGATTTGGGGCCGGCCCAGATACGCAGTATTTT

d_call: TRBD2
cdr3_length: 17
j_call: TRBJ2-7
v_call: TRBV4-2
cdr3_aa: CASSQRLAGGLSYEQYF
cdr3_nt: TGTGCCAGCAGCCAACGTCTAGCGGGAGGACTCTCCTACGAGCAGTACTTC

d_call: .
cdr3_length: 13
j_call: TRBJ1-6
v_call: TRBV6-1
cdr3_aa: CAIPGVSYSPLHF
cdr3_nt: TGTGCCATCCCCGGGGTCAGTTATTCACCCCTCCACTTT

d_call: TRBD1
cdr3_length: 15
j_call: TRBJ2-1
v_call: TRBV6-1
cdr3_aa: CASSGDSRIGNEQFF
cdr3_nt: TGTGCCAGCAGTGGGGACAGCCGGATTGGGAATGAGCAGTTCTTC

d_call: TRBD2
cdr3_length: 13
j_call: TRBJ2-3
v_call: TRBV19
cdr3_aa: CASSWTSADTQYF
cdr3_nt: TGTGCCAGTAGTTGGACTAGCGCAGATACGCAGTATTTT

d_call: TRBD1
cdr3_length: 16
j_call: TRBJ1-2
v_call: TRBV9
cdr3_aa: CASSPRGQGNNYGYTF
cdr3_nt: TGTGCCAGCAGCCCCAGGGGACAGGGGAATAACTATGGCTACACCTTC

d_call: .
cdr3_length: 11
j_call: TRBJ1-1
v_call: TRBV7-9
cdr3_aa: CASSQNTEAFF
cdr3_nt: TGTGCCAGCAGCCAAAATACTGAAGCTTTCTTT

d_call: .
cdr3_length: 14
j_call: TRBJ2-5
v_call: TRBV5-6
cdr3_aa: CASSLFTGMETQYF
cdr3_nt: TGTGCCAGCAGCTTGTTTACAGGGATGGAGACCCAGTACTTC

d_call: TRBD1
cdr3_length: 16
j_call: TRBJ1-5
v_call: TRBV28
cdr3_aa: CASSSYRGPGNQPQHF
cdr3_nt: TGTGCCAGCAGTTCTTACAGGGGGCCAGGCAATCAGCCCCAGCATTTT

d_call: TRBD1
cdr3_length: 14
j_call: TRBJ2-3
v_call: TRBV29-1
cdr3_aa: CSVEGQGRTDTQYF
cdr3_nt: TGCAGCGTTGAAGGACAGGGGCGCACAGATACGCAGTATTTT

d_call: .
cdr3_length: 13
j_call: TRBJ2-7
v_call: TRBV27
cdr3_aa: CASSFDSTYEQYF
cdr3_nt: TGTGCCAGCAGTTTCGACAGCACCTACGAGCAGTACTTC

d_call: .
cdr3_length: 16
j_call: TRBJ1-2
v_call: TRBV4-2
cdr3_aa: CASSQVYRQQHYGYTF
cdr3_nt: TGTGCCAGCAGCCAAGTCTACCGACAGCAGCACTATGGCTACACCTTC

d_call: .
cdr3_length: 15
j_call: TRBJ2-3
v_call: TRBV28
cdr3_aa: CASSLILRLTDTQYF
cdr3_nt: TGTGCCAGCAGTTTAATCCTGAGGCTGACAGATACGCAGTATTTT

d_call: TRBD2
cdr3_length: 18
j_call: TRBJ2-7
v_call: TRBV19
cdr3_aa: CASSRAGLAGGSSYEQYF
cdr3_nt: TGTGCCAGTAGCCGGGCCGGACTAGCGGGAGGGAGCTCCTACGAGCAGTACTTC

d_call: TRBD2
cdr3_length: 14
j_call: TRBJ2-7
v_call: TRBV10-3
cdr3_aa: CAIRGSGTSYEQYF
cdr3_nt: TGTGCCATCAGGGGTAGCGGGACCTCCTACGAGCAGTACTTC

d_call: .
cdr3_length: 15
j_call: TRBJ1-2
v_call: TRBV4-3
cdr3_aa: CASSQDQGVIYGYTF
cdr3_nt: TGCGCCAGCAGCCAAGACCAGGGTGTCATCTATGGCTACACCTTC

d_call: TRBD1
cdr3_length: 14
j_call: TRBJ1-2
v_call: TRBV6-1
cdr3_aa: CASSATRGARGYTF
cdr3_nt: TGTGCCAGCAGCGCGACCAGGGGGGCTCGGGGCTACACCTTC

d_call: TRBD2
cdr3_length: 16
j_call: TRBJ2-7
v_call: TRBV14
cdr3_aa: CASSQGWGGSSYEQYF
cdr3_nt: TGTGCCAGCAGCCAAGGCTGGGGGGGGAGCTCCTACGAGCAGTACTTC

d_call: .
cdr3_length: 15
j_call: TRBJ1-3
v_call: TRBV18
cdr3_aa: CASSPVGTLGNTIYF
cdr3_nt: TGTGCCAGCTCACCGGTCGGGACACTCGGAAACACCATATATTTT

d_call: .
cdr3_length: 13
j_call: TRBJ2-5
v_call: TRBV27
cdr3_aa: CASSKTDQETQYF
cdr3_nt: TGTGCCAGCAGCAAGACAGACCAAGAGACCCAGTACTTC

d_call: .
cdr3_length: 12
j_call: TRBJ2-7
v_call: TRBV6-1
cdr3_aa: CASKEDSYEQYF
cdr3_nt: TGTGCCAGCAAAGAGGACAGTTACGAGCAGTACTTC

d_call: TRBD2
cdr3_length: 18
j_call: TRBJ2-7
v_call: TRBV5-1
cdr3_aa: CASSLSLSLAGGPYEQYF
cdr3_nt: TGCGCCAGCAGCTTATCCCTATCTCTAGCGGGGGGGCCCTACGAGCAGTACTTC

d_call: .
cdr3_length: 15
j_call: TRBJ2-5
v_call: TRBV5-1
cdr3_aa: CASSARRGTAETQYF
cdr3_nt: TGCGCCAGCAGCGCACGAAGAGGCACGGCGGAGACCCAGTACTTC

d_call: .
cdr3_length: 16
j_call: TRBJ2-3
v_call: TRBV4-3
cdr3_aa: CASSQDLARGTDTQYF
cdr3_nt: TGCGCCAGCAGCCAAGACTTAGCGAGGGGCACAGATACGCAGTATTTT

d_call: TRBD2
cdr3_length: 14
j_call: TRBJ2-1
v_call: TRBV5-1
cdr3_aa: CASSLAGTSEQRFF
cdr3_nt: TGCGCCAGCAGCTTGGCCGGGACTAGCGAACAAAGATTCTTC

d_call: .
cdr3_length: 18
j_call: TRBJ2-7
v_call: TRBV12-5
cdr3_aa: CASGLPPKDRFLTYEQYF
cdr3_nt: TGTGCTAGTGGTTTGCCACCAAAAGACAGGTTCCTTACCTACGAGCAGTACTTC

d_call: .
cdr3_length: 16
j_call: TRBJ2-3
v_call: TRBV2
cdr3_aa: CASNRLASRSTDTQYF
cdr3_nt: TGTGCCAGCAACCGGTTGGCTAGCCGTAGCACAGATACGCAGTATTTT

d_call: TRBD1
cdr3_length: 20
j_call: TRBJ2-6
v_call: TRBV7-8
cdr3_aa: CASSLFPPGTGGRGANVLTF
cdr3_nt: TGTGCCAGCAGCCTATTCCCGCCCGGGACAGGGGGCCGTGGGGCCAACGTCCTGACTTTC

d_call: TRBD1
cdr3_length: 15
j_call: TRBJ2-5
v_call: TRBV7-9
cdr3_aa: CASSPTGGWQETQYF
cdr3_nt: TGTGCCAGCAGCCCTACAGGGGGCTGGCAAGAGACCCAGTACTTC

d_call: .
cdr3_length: 13
j_call: TRBJ2-1
v_call: TRBV6-4
cdr3_aa: CASSKTPWNEQFF
cdr3_nt: TGTGCCAGCAGTAAGACTCCATGGAATGAGCAGTTCTTC